Listed below are T cell receptor beta chains from one sample, sequenced in a study of regulatory T cells in long-lasting Graves disease. One entry per CDR3 protein, called by TCRdb with MiXCR from the multiplex PCR reads. This sample yields over 500,000 distinct CDR3 sequences, of which approximately 15% are seen a single time; about 17% belongs to the top ten. These sequences were also reported in another study, on T cells in Graves' hyperthyroidism and ophthalmopathy.

The source was peripheral blood mononuclear cells (PBMCs), collected at new diagnosis, from a patient treated with antithyroid drugs. The receptors here all came from a woman aged 25 to 39 with Graves disease. Each CDR3 is given with its conserved first and last residue. Clone size is stated in some rows and not others, as once, few, many or a class when expanded.

TRBV24-1	TRBJ2-3	-	CATSAQGQVGDTQYF
TRBV5-4	TRBJ1-1	few	CASSLATLTGSTEAFF
TRBV27	TRBJ1-6	few	CASKTPGGISPLHF
TRBV4-2	TRBJ1-1	many	CASIGTGLTEAFF
TRBV12-3/TRBV12-4	TRBJ1-1	-	CASSLRGPRNTEAFF
TRBV6-1	TRBJ1-2	-	CASSEALTSYGYTF
TRBV28	TRBJ2-7	many	CASSLYGQDYPYEQYF
TRBV20-1	TRBJ1-2	many	CSARDREAGNGYTF
TRBV28	TRBJ1-5	many	CASSLAAKPGNQPQHF
TRBV10-3	TRBJ2-1	few	CAISEIRGSGTYNEQFF
TRBV7-8	TRBJ2-1	many	CAGGFLAGDYNEQFF
TRBV6-2/TRBV6-3	TRBJ1-2	many	CASSRGTGGNYGYTF
TRBV7-2	TRBJ2-3	many	CASGLSTDTQYF
TRBV2	TRBJ2-1	many	CAIQAYNEQFF
TRBV11-3	TRBJ2-3	many	CASSSRGTSGDTQYF
TRBV6-1	TRBJ1-1	many	CASSATRRTSNDGTEAFF
TRBV6-8	TRBJ1-1	-	CASSYTRPTGSTEAFF
TRBV4-2	TRBJ1-1	few	CASSQVWGPNGTEAFF
TRBV7-2	TRBJ1-6	many	CASSLGLAAALHF
TRBV7-6	TRBJ2-3	-	CASSTGLAGATDTQYF
TRBV9	TRBJ1-1	many	CASSAGTALEAFF
TRBV7-9	TRBJ1-1	many	CASSLRTGVGSEAFF
TRBV2	TRBJ2-3	many	CASSAQGALGTDTQYF
TRBV5-1	TRBJ1-6	-	CASSLGQGVSSPLHF
TRBV27	TRBJ2-3	many	CASSSLLALASWTDTQYF
TRBV24-1	TRBJ1-1	many	CATSERGVAFF
TRBV20-1	TRBJ2-1	-	CSAIRPGLAFPPQFF
TRBV19	TRBJ2-2	few	CASSMGAINTGELFF
TRBV7-2	TRBJ2-7	few	CASSLGWRGVRYEQYF
TRBV3-1	TRBJ1-1	-	CASSPSAGAEAFF
TRBV20-1	TRBJ1-5	many	CSANSAGNQPQHF
TRBV18	TRBJ2-7	-	CASSPPLLAGEQQYF
TRBV25-1	TRBJ1-4	few	CASSVTNPDEKLFF
TRBV9	TRBJ1-1	few	CASSGQGAPTEAFF
TRBV2	TRBJ2-7	many	CASRGTKFYEQYF
TRBV28	TRBJ2-7	many	CASRTASGINSYEQYF
TRBV28	TRBJ1-1	many	CASSRLLNTEAFF
TRBV5-5	TRBJ2-7	-	CASSHESPRGNSYEQYF
TRBV12-3/TRBV12-4	TRBJ2-3	-	CASGIAGATGTDTQYF
TRBV5-5	TRBJ2-1	-	CASSLEGFGYEQFF
TRBV6-1	TRBJ1-5	many	CASSPTDNQPQHF
TRBV18	TRBJ2-1	-	CASSRVFSVTYNEQFF
TRBV11-1	TRBJ1-1	many	CASSSRGWLTEAFF
TRBV2	TRBJ1-6	many	CASGGEERTPLHF
TRBV6-1	TRBJ2-1	few	CASSLTPTGLNEQFF
TRBV13	TRBJ2-1	few	CASSLAGSLDEQFF
TRBV10-1	TRBJ2-1	many	CASSESLGLGTAYQFF
TRBV7-2	TRBJ1-3	-	CASSLALTHSGNTIYF
TRBV28	TRBJ2-7	few	CASSFPWGRARTYEQYF
TRBV19	TRBJ1-1	-	CASSMSGVGGRTEAFF
TRBV3-1	TRBJ2-5	-	CASSPGWTSPTLETQYF
TRBV19	TRBJ2-2	few	CASSMVVAGELFF
TRBV3-1	TRBJ2-1	many	CASSQGLTSGRNEQFF
TRBV29-1	TRBJ2-7	many	CSVEGTGESYEQYF
TRBV27	TRBJ2-4	-	CASSLGAGGNIQYF
TRBV24-1	TRBJ2-5	few	CATSDLGPGEETQYF
TRBV5-1	TRBJ2-1	few	CAGKEVGLAGDNEQFF
TRBV9	TRBJ1-5	few	CASSVGGGQPQHF
TRBV9	TRBJ1-6	many	CASSEIGALNSPLHF